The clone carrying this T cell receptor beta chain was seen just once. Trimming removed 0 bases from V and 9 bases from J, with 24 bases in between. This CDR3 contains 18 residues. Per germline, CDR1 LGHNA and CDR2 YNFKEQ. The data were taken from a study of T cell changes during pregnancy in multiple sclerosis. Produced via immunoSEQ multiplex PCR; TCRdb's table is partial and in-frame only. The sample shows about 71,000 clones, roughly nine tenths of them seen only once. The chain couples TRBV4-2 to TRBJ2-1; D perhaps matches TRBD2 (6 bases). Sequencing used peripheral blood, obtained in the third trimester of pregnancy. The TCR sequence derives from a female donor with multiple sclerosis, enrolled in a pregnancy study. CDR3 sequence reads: CASSQDEVGLASTSEQFF. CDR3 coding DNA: TGTGCCAGCAGCCAAGATGAGGTAGGGCTAGCGAGCACATCTGAGCAGTTCTTC.